The TCR beta chain under discussion was sequenced for a study of T cell changes during pregnancy in multiple sclerosis. Repertoires were generated with immunoSEQ multiplex PCR, while TCRdb's copy carries only in-frame clones and drops some. This sample has 60,000 or so clones, with roughly 90% found just once. In germline, CDR1 is MNHEY, CDR2 SVGAGI. Trimming removed 2 bases at V and 6 bases at J, with 10 bases between. The CDR3 contains 13 residues. This sequence was found in a female donor with multiple sclerosis, enrolled in a pregnancy study. The gene calls are TRBV6-5 and TRBJ1-2; possible D gene TRBD1, 5 bases. This specimen consisted of peripheral blood, obtained before pregnancy. The chain's CDR3 is CASSYPGSHGYTF. CDR3 coding DNA: TGTGCCAGCAGTTACCCAGGGTCCCATGGCTACACCTTC.